This is a list of T cell receptor beta chains from one sample in a study of T cells in Graves' hyperthyroidism and ophthalmopathy. MiXCR, run by TCRdb on the multiplex PCR reads, gives a single entry per CDR3 protein. The table has a few hundred thousand distinct CDR3 sequences, roughly 12% seen once. Sequenced material: blood. The receptors here all came from a young man with Graves' hyperthyroidism that later progressed to Graves' ophthalmopathy. CDR3s include the opening cysteine and the closing phenylalanine or tryptophan. D genes are given only for firm matches. Size is stated for part of the rows, as once, few or many counts, or as a class when the clone is expanded.

>-|TRBV11-2|TRBJ2-2|many
CASSSPAEGGELFF
TGTGCCAGCAGCTCACCAGCGGAGGGCGGGGAGCTGTTTTTT
>-|TRBV25-1|TRBJ1-1|-
CASSDPRNTEAFF
TGTGCCAGCAGTGACCCGAGGAACACTGAAGCTTTCTTT
>-|TRBV4-2|TRBJ2-7|-
CASSQVPTYEQYF
TGTGCCAGCAGCCAAGTCCCCACCTACGAGCAGTACTTC
>-|TRBV28|TRBJ1-2|many
CASSLGTLVTGYTF
TGTGCCAGCAGTTTGGGGACCTTGGTCACTGGCTACACCTTC
>-|TRBV24-1|TRBJ1-3|few
CATSESTGSSGNTIYF
TGTGCCACCAGTGAATCTACAGGGAGCTCTGGAAACACCATATATTTT
>-|TRBV6-1|TRBJ2-1|few
CASSEARWEQFF
TGTGCCAGCAGTGAAGCGCGGTGGGAGCAGTTCTTC
>-|TRBV30|TRBJ2-5|few
CAWRARIQETQHF
TGTGCCTGGAGGGCTCGAATCCAAGAGACCCAGCACTTC
>TRBD1|TRBV12-3/TRBV12-4|TRBJ2-7|many
CASSLETGSSYEQYF
TGTGCCAGCAGTTTAGAGACAGGGAGCTCCTACGAGCAGTACTTC
>-|TRBV10-3|TRBJ2-3|many
CAIRKGASTDTQYF
TGTGCCATCAGGAAGGGAGCTAGCACAGATACGCAGTATTTT
>-|TRBV12-3/TRBV12-4|TRBJ1-2|many
CASSPTGLRGYTF
TGTGCCAGCAGCCCAACAGGGTTACGGGGCTACACCTTC
>-|TRBV3-1|TRBJ2-7|-
CASSQVGSREQYF
TGTGCCAGCAGCCAAGTGGGTTCGCGCGAGCAGTACTTC
>TRBD1|TRBV5-1|TRBJ2-7|-
CASSYRGQGSYEQYF
TGCGCCAGCAGCTACCGCGGACAGGGGTCCTACGAGCAGTACTTC
>TRBD1|TRBV7-3|TRBJ1-2|few
CASSSTGGAGGYTF
TGTGCCAGCAGCTCGACAGGGGGCGCGGGTGGCTACACCTTC
>-|TRBV2|TRBJ1-4|many
CASSGTVATNEKLFF
TGTGCCAGCAGTGGGACGGTAGCAACTAATGAAAAACTGTTTTTT
>TRBD2|TRBV20-1|TRBJ2-1|few
CSATRTSGGAYNEQFF
TGCAGTGCTACACGAACTAGCGGGGGGGCCTACAATGAGCAGTTCTTC
>-|TRBV18|TRBJ2-2|-
CASSPYENTRELFF
TGTGCCAGCTCACCGTACGAGAACACCAGGGAGCTGTTTTTT